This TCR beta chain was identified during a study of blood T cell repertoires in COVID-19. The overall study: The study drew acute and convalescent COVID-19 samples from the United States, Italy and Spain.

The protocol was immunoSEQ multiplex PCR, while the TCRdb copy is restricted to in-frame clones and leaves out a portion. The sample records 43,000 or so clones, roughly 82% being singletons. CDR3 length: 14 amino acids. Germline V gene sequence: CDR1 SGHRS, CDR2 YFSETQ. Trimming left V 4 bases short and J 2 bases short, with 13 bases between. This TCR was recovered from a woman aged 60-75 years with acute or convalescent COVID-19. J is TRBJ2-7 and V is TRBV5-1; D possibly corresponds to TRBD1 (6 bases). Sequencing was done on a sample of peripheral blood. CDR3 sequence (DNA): TGCGCCAGCAGCCTAGACAGGCAGGCCTACGAGCAGTACTTC. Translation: CASSLDRQAYEQYF.